The text below deals with one T cell receptor beta chain. This specimen belongs to a study of cytomegalovirus exposure and HLA in healthy donors. In the PCR, 60 Vbeta and 13 Jbeta primers were used. The assay was immunoSEQ multiplex PCR, and TCRdb's table has in-frame clones only and misses some. The table records about 130,000 clones, about 79% of them present only once. The source of this sequence is a man aged 50-60 years in good health and CMV-seronegative. Sequences were obtained from PBMCs.

The CDR3 region is CASSASGSTDTQYF. The CDR3 nucleotides are TGTGCCAGCAGCGCTAGCGGGTCCACAGATACGCAGTATTTT. The V call is TRBV4-2, the J call TRBJ2-3; 8 bases map to TRBD2. Trimming removed 5 bases from V and 2 bases from J; junction bases left unmatched: 3. The germline V gene encodes CDR1 LGHNA and CDR2 YNFKEQ. The CDR3 is 14 residues long.